This T cell receptor beta chain was sequenced for a study of T and B cells in COVID-19 patients (dated by TCRdb to the early 2020s). General notes on the study: Using TRB and IGH repertoire sequencing of peripheral blood, the study characterized adaptive immunity in COVID-19 patients who had active infection or had recovered. A recovered cohort included 15 to 19 patients who provided roughly 21 samples, and most of these patients had mild to moderate COVID-19 treated on an outpatient basis. Median age was around 30 years in the recovered cohort versus about 70 years in the active-infection cohort. Of the 20 to 25 patients in the active-infection cohort, 12 were critically ill and needed mechanical ventilation or ECMO. Of the roughly 21 patients in the active-infection cohort, 18 had comorbidities associated with unfavorable COVID-19 outcome. The TCR and BCR sequence repository comprised under 45 patients and 70 or so time points, with over 7 million TCR sequences analysed. A couple of patients were included in both the recovered and active cohorts because samples were available from active disease and after recovery. An age-matched reference group of some 36 healthy donors negative for COVID-19 antibodies was used as the comparison for repertoire analyses. As many as 9 follow-up blood samples were collected from each patient, and in some individuals these samples spanned different disease stages. Broader findings and caveats from the paper: Blood samples obtained from mildly ill patients during symptoms, as well as early samples obtained from severe cases, were available only in scarce numbers. The size of the cohort was considered insufficient for assessing HLA contributions to COVID-19 susceptibility or severity. Specific T cell subsets (CD4+/Treg/CD8+) and sorted SARS-CoV-2-responsive or tetramer+ T cells had not yet been sequenced, and these experiments were ongoing. In patients with COVID-19, the usage of TRBV/TRBJ genes was reported to be strongly skewed. It was stated that prospective validation of the reported TCR clusters was required before the clusters could be put to clinical use. The recovered cohort had some 2,500 exclusive TCR clusters, including some 31 low-pGen clusters. TRB repertoires were found to be highly clonal in active COVID-19, whereas diversity and richness at recovery were found to rise above healthy donor levels.

Comment on this clonotype: Its cognate antigen has yet to be identified. Per-nucleotide qualities are absent, and no much larger clonotype sits a single base away.

The trim is 5 bases for V and 0 bases for J, with a gap of 13 bases between the germline ends. Its CDR3 holds 16 amino acids, cysteine through phenylalanine. Solely the CDR3 DNA is kept, with 48 bases framed from the first base. The germline V gene sets CDR1 to SGHTA and CDR2 to FQGNSA. Data came from an Illumina MiSeq. TRB rearrangements were amplified by multiplex PCR with BIOMED2 TRB-A/B primer pools. Illumina-compatible adapters and 7-nucleotide sample barcodes were added to the amplicons in two consecutive PCRs. All library PCRs used Phusion HS II polymerase. The amplicons were purified from gel with the NucleoSpin Gel and PCR Clean-up kit, measured on Qubit, and then pooled at 4 to 5 nM. The quality of the amplicon pool was checked on an Agilent 2100 Bioanalyzer prior to Illumina next-generation sequencing. In the paper's pipeline: MiXCR 3.0.8 with the default MiXCR reference library was used to annotate TRB rearrangements. Sequences with fewer than 2 reads and non-productive reads were filtered out, and every unique CDR3 nucleotide sequence was treated as a single clone. R 3.5.1 was used to calculate clonality, diversity, richness and V-J gene usage. GLIPH2 was used for TCR clustering by CDR3 similarity, and generation probabilities were calculated by OLGA. Only GLIPH2 clusters with at least four unique TCR clonotypes present in at least three individuals were retained. TCRdb ran its own pipeline on the public reads, namely fastp trimming at Q25 and MiXCR clone calling, and kept in-frame beta chains. All rows with the same CDR3 protein become a single entry with the most common DNA and genes. TCRdb's processing, not the authors' own work, is the source of the V and J calls. This sample is represented by about 8,900 distinct CDR3 sequences; approximately 40% of them were singletons. Approximately 55% of the sample belongs to the ten largest clones.

TRB repertoires were amplified using roughly 220-550 ng of genomic DNA isolated from blood. The receptor was derived from a human donor with active COVID-19. The chain was built from TRBV7-2 and TRBJ2-2; confidence is insufficient to name the D gene. Sample: blood. The DNA sequence is given as TGTGCCAGCAGCCCTAATTACCCCGCGAACACCGGGGAGCTGTTTTTT. It translates as CASSPNYPANTGELFF. The CDR3, completed at both ends by the reference TRBV7-2 and TRBJ2-2 genes, gives the full variable domain GAGVSQSPSNKVTEKGKDVELRCDPISGHTALYWYRQSLGQGLEFLIYFQGNSAPDKSGLPSDRFSAERTGGSVSTLTIQRTQQEDSAVYLCASSPNYPANTGELFFGEGSRLTVL.